The 19 T cell receptor beta chains below were found in one sample sequenced in a study of long-term antiretroviral therapy in people with HIV. Sequencing relied on immunoSEQ assay v3.0, run at survey level. Produced via immunoSEQ multiplex PCR; TCRdb's table is partial and in-frame only. In the table there are 15,000 or so clones, roughly 90% of which are singletons. The specimen was unsorted PBMCs, collected 6.2 years after starting antiretroviral therapy. These receptors all come from a man aged 40-49 years with HIV.

The CDR3 DNA is TGCGCCAGCAGCACCGGACTAGCGGGAAACAATGAGCAGTTCTTC. It yields the protein CASSTGLAGNNEQFF. The rearrangement joins TRBV5-1 to TRBJ2-1, with 12 nucleotides matching TRBD2. Trimming removed 4 bases from V and 5 bases from J; junction bases left unmatched: 4. Germline assignment: CDR1 SGHRS and CDR2 YFSETQ. CDR3 length: 15 amino acids.

The table lists this clone with a few counts. The chain has TRBV19 and TRBJ2-7; TRBD1 matches at 9 bases. The CDR3 totals 15 residues. CDR1 is LNHDA and CDR2 is SQIVND in the germline V gene (reference sequence). Trimming removed 6 bases from V and 1 base from J; junction bases left unmatched: 7. The CDR3 loop reads CASRSRDRASYEQYF. The CDR3 region has the DNA TGTGCCAGTAGGAGCCGGGACAGGGCATCCTACGAGCAGTACTTC.

The chain combines TRBV6-5 with TRBJ1-3; D call uncertain. Trimming cost V 6 bases and J 7 bases, with 7 bases left between them. Germline V gene sequence: CDR1 MNHEY, CDR2 SVGAGI. The CDR3 totals 11 residues. CDR3 sequence reads: CASSWKNTIYF. The CDR3, as DNA: TGTGCCAGCAGCTGGAAGAACACCATATATTTT.

V usage is TRBV30 and J usage is TRBJ2-2; D gene ambiguous. Trimming removed 0 bases from V and 2 bases from J, with 1 base in between. Germline CDR1 GTSNPN, CDR2 SVGIG (reference sequence). The CDR3 extends over 12 amino acids. The CDR3 DNA sequence: TGTGCCTGGAGTGTAAACACCGGGGAGCTGTTTTTT. This encodes CAWSVNTGELFF.

This clone was counted a few times. The CDR3 reads CASGQGMDNEQFF. CDR3 bases: TGCGCCAGCGGACAGGGTATGGACAATGAGCAGTTCTTC. The chain has TRBV4-3 and TRBJ2-1; TRBD1 agrees at 8 bases. The ends lost 8 bases at V and 5 bases at J; junction bases unmatched: 5. The CDR3 totals 13 residues. Per germline, CDR1 LGHNA and CDR2 YSLEER.

This clone was recorded only once. The chain has TRBV4-2 and TRBJ1-4, with TRBD1 identical over 8 bases. Trimming cost V 0 bases and J 7 bases; bases outside gene matches: 16. Germline V lookup: CDR1 LGHNA, CDR2 YNFKEQ. The CDR3 consists of 19 residues. In nucleotides, the CDR3 is TGTGCCAGCAGCCAAGAATCCGTCGGCAGGGGGCGCCTCGGTGAAAAACTGTTTTTT. Protein product: CASSQESVGRGRLGEKLFF.

By its share, this clone is medium-sized. The chain is built from TRBV28 and TRBJ2-7; 8 bases match TRBD1. CDR1 is MDHEN and CDR2 is SYDVKM in the germline V gene. The J segment lost 2 bases and the V segment lost 8 bases, leaving 5 bases of the junction unmatched. The CDR3 has 13 residues. This CDR3 is CASRDRLTYEQYF. CDR3 sequence (DNA): TGTGCCAGCCGGGACAGGCTCACCTACGAGCAGTACTTC.

The V and J genes are TRBV2 and TRBJ2-5; a possible D gene is TRBD1 (5 bases). CDR1 and CDR2 (germline): SNHLY, FYNNEI. V lost 2 bases to trimming and J lost 5 bases, with 15 bases between them. This CDR3 has 15 residues. CDR3 in amino acids: CASSETGIGVETQYF. Here the CDR3 DNA reads TGTGCCAGCAGTGAAACTGGTATAGGGGTGGAGACCCAGTACTTC.

The chain has TRBV10-3 and TRBJ2-7, with 12 nucleotides matching TRBD2. This CDR3 has 15 amino acids. J gave up 1 base and V 4 bases, and 2 bases lay outside the gene matches. Germline loops: CDR1 ENHRY, CDR2 SYGVKD. The CDR3 here is CAISVGLAGSYEQYF. The DNA for the CDR3 is TGTGCCATCAGTGTCGGACTAGCGGGATCCTACGAGCAGTACTTC.

The chain recombines TRBV27 with TRBJ2-5, with 8 bases matching TRBD2. Germline V gene lookup returns CDR1 MNHEY and CDR2 SMNVEV (reference sequence). The CDR3 has 14 residues. The ends lost 6 bases at V and 3 bases at J; junction bases unmatched: 6. In nucleotides, the CDR3 is TGTGCCAGCAGGGGACTAGGGCCAAAAGAGACCCAGTACTTC. This sequence encodes CASRGLGPKETQYF.

This clone was seen a few times. This chain connects TRBV5-1 to TRBJ2-2; 9 bases map to TRBD2. The junction had 7 bases not matched to a gene; V was cut back by 4 bases and J by 6 bases. In germline, CDR1 is SGHRS, CDR2 YFSETQ. The CDR3 has 15 residues. The CDR3 region is CASSPGVAGAGELFF. In nucleotides, the CDR3 is TGCGCCAGCAGCCCAGGGGTAGCGGGAGCCGGGGAGCTGTTTTTT.

The chain combines TRBV27 with TRBJ2-1, with D perhaps assigned TRBD1 or TRBD2 (5 bases each). Germline CDR1 and CDR2: MNHEY and SMNVEV (reference sequence). This CDR3 contains 14 residues. The V and J ends lost 6 bases and 7 bases respectively, with 16 bases between them. The CDR3 DNA is TGTGCCAGCAGAACCGGGGCAGGGCGGAATGAGCAGTTCTTC. Amino acid sequence: CASRTGAGRNEQFF.

DNA of the CDR3: TGTGCCAGCAGCTTAGCGTCCCGACTCCGGAATGAAAAACTGTTTTTT. This translates into CASSLASRLRNEKLFF. J is TRBJ1-4 and V is TRBV7-2, with D hard to call. Germline CDR1 is SGHTA and CDR2 is FQGNSA. V was clipped by 0 bases and J by 5 bases, with 13 bases between them. The CDR3 loop spans 16 amino acids.

The V call is TRBV29-1, the J call TRBJ1-1; no clear D. The V end was cut by 6 bases, the J end by 8 bases, with 19 bases between. This CDR3 contains 13 residues. The germline V gene encodes CDR1 SQVTM and CDR2 ANQGSEA. The CDR3 spells CSVPREMSREAFF. CDR3 bases: TGCAGCGTGCCCCGCGAGATGAGTAGGGAAGCTTTCTTT.

CDR3 protein: CASSPTSGRNTGELFF. For the CDR3, the DNA is TGTGCCAGCAGCCCGACTAGCGGGAGGAACACCGGGGAGCTGTTTTTT. The chain uses TRBV11-2 and TRBJ2-2, with 12 bases aligning to TRBD2. The CDR3 totals 16 residues. The V and J ends lost 5 bases and 1 base, in that order; junction bases with no gene match: 2. Germline CDR1 and CDR2: SGHAT and FQNNGV.

This clone has just one count. The chain is built from TRBV11-2 and TRBJ2-7, with 7 bases fitting TRBD1. V dropped 2 bases and J dropped 2; count of bases not matched to a gene: 6. In germline, CDR1 is SGHAT, CDR2 FQNNGV. The CDR3 runs to 15 residues. The CDR3 DNA sequence: TGTGCCAGCAGCTTACAAGGGGGCCTAACCTACGAGCAGTACTTC. The encoded protein is CASSLQGGLTYEQYF.

The table lists this clone with a count of one. The V gene is TRBV5-6, the J gene TRBJ1-4, with TRBD1 identical over 7 bases. In germline, CDR1 is SGHDT, CDR2 YYEEEE. The CDR3 length is 14 residues. J gave up 8 bases and V 4 bases, and 8 bases lay outside the gene matches. The CDR3 DNA is TGTGCCAGCAGCCCTACAGGGGTAGAGGAAAAACTGTTTTTT. Amino acids: CASSPTGVEEKLFF.

The chain recombines TRBV18 with TRBJ2-5; no reliable D call. The germline V and J ends were trimmed by 4 bases and 1 base, with 7 bases remaining between them. The CDR3 contains 13 residues. Looked up from germline, CDR1 is KGHSH and CDR2 is LQKENI. The CDR3 DNA reads TGTGCCAGCTCACAGGACCTCCAAGAGACCCAGTACTTC. Its protein is CASSQDLQETQYF.

The V call is TRBV4-1, the J call TRBJ2-2; D gene ambiguous. Germline CDR1 MGHRA, CDR2 YSYEKL. The CDR3 covers 15 residues. Trimming took off 2 bases at V and 4 bases at J, with 11 bases between the two ends. The CDR3, as DNA: TGCGCCAGCAGCCAACACAGCCCGACCACCGGGGAGCTGTTTTTT. Amino acid sequence: CASSQHSPTTGELFF.